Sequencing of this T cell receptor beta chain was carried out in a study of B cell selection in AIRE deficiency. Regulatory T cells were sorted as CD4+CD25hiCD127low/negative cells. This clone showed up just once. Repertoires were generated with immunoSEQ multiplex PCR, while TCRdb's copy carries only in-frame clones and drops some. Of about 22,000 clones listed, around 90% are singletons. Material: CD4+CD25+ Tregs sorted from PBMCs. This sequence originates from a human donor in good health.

In DNA, the CDR3 is TGTGCCAGCAGCCAGGGACAGGGGTATGAAAAACTGTTTTTT. As protein: CASSQGQGYEKLFF. The chain is built from TRBV7-8 and TRBJ1-4, with TRBD1 identical over 10 bases. Trimming at V came to 5 bases and at J to 6 bases, leaving 3 bases not matched to a gene. Germline loops: CDR1 SGHVS, CDR2 FQNEAQ. The CDR3 is 14 amino acids.